This T cell receptor (beta chain) was identified during a study of blood T cell repertoires in COVID-19. At the level of the study: COVID-19 samples collected from the United States, Italy and Spain covered acute and convalescent phases. T cells, B-cell-depleted T cells, or PBMCs provided the cDNA or gDNA that served as material.

Adults between roughly 18 and 89 years of age took part from approximately 24 US areas. This clone was detected only once. This CDR3 is built from 12 residues. Germline V gene data show CDR1 as SEHNR and CDR2 as FQNEAQ (reference sequence). V was pared by 6 bases and J by 7 bases, with 12 bases between. TCRdb's table, derived via immunoSEQ multiplex PCR, lists solely in-frame clones and lacks some. The table shows 300,000 to 500,000 clones, with over 75% occurring only once. What was sequenced was PBMCs or T cells enriched from blood (not recorded which). This chain joins TRBV7-9 and TRBJ1-2, with a possible D match to TRBD1 (5 bases). This receptor was identified in a young woman with acute COVID-19. The CDR3 here is CASSAGETGYTF. The CDR3 DNA follows: TGTGCCAGCAGTGCGGGGGAGACTGGCTACACCTTC.